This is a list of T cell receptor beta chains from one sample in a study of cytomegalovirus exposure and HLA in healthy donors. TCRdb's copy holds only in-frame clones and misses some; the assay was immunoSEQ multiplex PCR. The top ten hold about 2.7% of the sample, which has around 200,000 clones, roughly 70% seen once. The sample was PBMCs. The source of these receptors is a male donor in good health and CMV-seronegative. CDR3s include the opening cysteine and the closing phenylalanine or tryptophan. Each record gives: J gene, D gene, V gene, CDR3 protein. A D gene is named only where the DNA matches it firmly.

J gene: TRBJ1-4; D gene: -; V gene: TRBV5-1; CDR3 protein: CASSFSTNEKLFF
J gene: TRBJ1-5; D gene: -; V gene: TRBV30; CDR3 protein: CAWSLVGGALANQPQHF
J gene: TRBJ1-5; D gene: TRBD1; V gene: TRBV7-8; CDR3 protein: CASSLIGTVNQPQHF
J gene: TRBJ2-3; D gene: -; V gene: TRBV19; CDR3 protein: CASSLFFASTDTQYF
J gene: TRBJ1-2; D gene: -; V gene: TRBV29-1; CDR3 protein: CSVEDRGAREFGYTF
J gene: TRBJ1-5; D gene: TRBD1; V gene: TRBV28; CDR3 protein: CASRGLQGVYSNQPQHF
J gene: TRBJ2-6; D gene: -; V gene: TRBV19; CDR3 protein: CASSIGSGANVLTF
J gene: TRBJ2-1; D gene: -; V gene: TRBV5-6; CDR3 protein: CASSFEVSSYNEQFF
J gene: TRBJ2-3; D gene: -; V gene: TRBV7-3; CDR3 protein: CASSSISTDTQYF
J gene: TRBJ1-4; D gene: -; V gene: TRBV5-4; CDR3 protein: CASSPVGGANEKLFF
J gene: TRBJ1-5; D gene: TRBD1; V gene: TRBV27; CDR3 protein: CASRQDRGSNQPQHF
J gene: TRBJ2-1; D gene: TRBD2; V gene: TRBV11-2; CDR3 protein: CASRPTSGRAAEQFF
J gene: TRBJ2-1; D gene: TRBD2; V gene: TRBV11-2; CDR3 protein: CASSWTSGGTYNEQFF
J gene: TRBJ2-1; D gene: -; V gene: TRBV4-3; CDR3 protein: CASSSQSGSYNEQFF
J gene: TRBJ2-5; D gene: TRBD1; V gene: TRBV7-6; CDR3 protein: CASSLTTGSGETQYF
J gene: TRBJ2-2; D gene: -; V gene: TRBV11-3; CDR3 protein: CASSPRPRGGELFF
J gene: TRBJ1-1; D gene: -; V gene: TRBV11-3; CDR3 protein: CASSKEGFEAFF
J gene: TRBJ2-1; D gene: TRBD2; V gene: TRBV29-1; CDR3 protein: CSASGGRTHFNEQFF
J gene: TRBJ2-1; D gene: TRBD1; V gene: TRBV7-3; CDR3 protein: CASGRQGSINNEQFF
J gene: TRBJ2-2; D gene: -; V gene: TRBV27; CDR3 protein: CASSLYYRGLTGELFF
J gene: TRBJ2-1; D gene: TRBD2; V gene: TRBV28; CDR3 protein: CASRKLPGGYNEQFF
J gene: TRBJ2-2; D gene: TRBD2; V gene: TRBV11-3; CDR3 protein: CASSITSGSVVTGELFF
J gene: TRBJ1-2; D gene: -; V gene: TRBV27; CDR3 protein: CASRPDSSYGYTF
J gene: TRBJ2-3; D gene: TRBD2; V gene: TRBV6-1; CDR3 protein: CASSERVAGDPTDTQYF
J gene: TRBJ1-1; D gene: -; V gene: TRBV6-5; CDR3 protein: CASSYSGREAFF
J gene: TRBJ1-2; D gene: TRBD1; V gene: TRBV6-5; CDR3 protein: CASSYPRTGNYGYTF
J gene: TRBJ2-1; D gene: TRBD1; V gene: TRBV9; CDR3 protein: CASSLYRGGSYNEQFF
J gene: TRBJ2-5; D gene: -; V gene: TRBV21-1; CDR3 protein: CANSAGRDRAQETQYF
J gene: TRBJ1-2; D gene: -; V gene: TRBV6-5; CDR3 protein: CASSYSGVGYGYTF
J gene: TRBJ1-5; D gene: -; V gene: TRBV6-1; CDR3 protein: CASSDSAIPAQHF
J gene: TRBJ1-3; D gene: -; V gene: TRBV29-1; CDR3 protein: CSAFTDSGNTIYF
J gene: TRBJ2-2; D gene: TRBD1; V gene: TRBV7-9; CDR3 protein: CASSPTGLSTGELFF
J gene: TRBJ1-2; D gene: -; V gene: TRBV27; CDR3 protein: CASSSFQGNGYTF
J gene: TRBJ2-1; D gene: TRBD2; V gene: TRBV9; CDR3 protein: CASSVGGLVLGEQFF
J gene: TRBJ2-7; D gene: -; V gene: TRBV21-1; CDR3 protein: CASSAQGTGEVNEQYF
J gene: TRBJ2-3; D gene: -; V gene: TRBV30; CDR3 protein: CAWSKMGGTDTQYF
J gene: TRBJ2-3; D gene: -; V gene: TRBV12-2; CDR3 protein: CASRLVWSSGGGTDTQYF
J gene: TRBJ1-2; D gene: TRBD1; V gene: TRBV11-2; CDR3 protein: CASSRFPGQGTDGYTF
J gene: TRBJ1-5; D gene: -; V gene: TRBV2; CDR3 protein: CASSDTTGRYQPQHF
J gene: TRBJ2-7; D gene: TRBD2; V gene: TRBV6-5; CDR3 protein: CASSYLATSGPYEQYF